This TCR beta chain derives from a study of patients and donors after allogeneic stem cell transplantation. The V gene end was trimmed by 6 bases and the J gene end by 0 bases; junction bases not matched to a gene: 8. The CDR3 loop spans 14 amino acids. Per the germline V gene, CDR1 is SQVTM and CDR2 is ANQGSEA. This clonotype was observed a handful of times. TCRdb analysed the RT-PCR reads with MiXCR anew, one entry per CDR3 protein. The sample includes 70,000 or so distinct CDR3 sequences, about 26% of them seen just once. What was sequenced was blood, either unsorted or a sorted T cell fraction (not recorded which). This receptor was taken from a human donor who was either an allogeneic HSCT recipient or a stem cell or donor lymphocyte infusion donor (not recorded which). It is not recorded whose cells these are; they may come from a transplant donor. The V call is TRBV29-1, the J call TRBJ2-7, with TRBD2 identical over 7 bases. The CDR3 sequence: CSVKGLESSYEQYF. CDR3 in DNA: TGCAGCGTCAAAGGACTAGAAAGCTCCTACGAGCAGTACTTC.